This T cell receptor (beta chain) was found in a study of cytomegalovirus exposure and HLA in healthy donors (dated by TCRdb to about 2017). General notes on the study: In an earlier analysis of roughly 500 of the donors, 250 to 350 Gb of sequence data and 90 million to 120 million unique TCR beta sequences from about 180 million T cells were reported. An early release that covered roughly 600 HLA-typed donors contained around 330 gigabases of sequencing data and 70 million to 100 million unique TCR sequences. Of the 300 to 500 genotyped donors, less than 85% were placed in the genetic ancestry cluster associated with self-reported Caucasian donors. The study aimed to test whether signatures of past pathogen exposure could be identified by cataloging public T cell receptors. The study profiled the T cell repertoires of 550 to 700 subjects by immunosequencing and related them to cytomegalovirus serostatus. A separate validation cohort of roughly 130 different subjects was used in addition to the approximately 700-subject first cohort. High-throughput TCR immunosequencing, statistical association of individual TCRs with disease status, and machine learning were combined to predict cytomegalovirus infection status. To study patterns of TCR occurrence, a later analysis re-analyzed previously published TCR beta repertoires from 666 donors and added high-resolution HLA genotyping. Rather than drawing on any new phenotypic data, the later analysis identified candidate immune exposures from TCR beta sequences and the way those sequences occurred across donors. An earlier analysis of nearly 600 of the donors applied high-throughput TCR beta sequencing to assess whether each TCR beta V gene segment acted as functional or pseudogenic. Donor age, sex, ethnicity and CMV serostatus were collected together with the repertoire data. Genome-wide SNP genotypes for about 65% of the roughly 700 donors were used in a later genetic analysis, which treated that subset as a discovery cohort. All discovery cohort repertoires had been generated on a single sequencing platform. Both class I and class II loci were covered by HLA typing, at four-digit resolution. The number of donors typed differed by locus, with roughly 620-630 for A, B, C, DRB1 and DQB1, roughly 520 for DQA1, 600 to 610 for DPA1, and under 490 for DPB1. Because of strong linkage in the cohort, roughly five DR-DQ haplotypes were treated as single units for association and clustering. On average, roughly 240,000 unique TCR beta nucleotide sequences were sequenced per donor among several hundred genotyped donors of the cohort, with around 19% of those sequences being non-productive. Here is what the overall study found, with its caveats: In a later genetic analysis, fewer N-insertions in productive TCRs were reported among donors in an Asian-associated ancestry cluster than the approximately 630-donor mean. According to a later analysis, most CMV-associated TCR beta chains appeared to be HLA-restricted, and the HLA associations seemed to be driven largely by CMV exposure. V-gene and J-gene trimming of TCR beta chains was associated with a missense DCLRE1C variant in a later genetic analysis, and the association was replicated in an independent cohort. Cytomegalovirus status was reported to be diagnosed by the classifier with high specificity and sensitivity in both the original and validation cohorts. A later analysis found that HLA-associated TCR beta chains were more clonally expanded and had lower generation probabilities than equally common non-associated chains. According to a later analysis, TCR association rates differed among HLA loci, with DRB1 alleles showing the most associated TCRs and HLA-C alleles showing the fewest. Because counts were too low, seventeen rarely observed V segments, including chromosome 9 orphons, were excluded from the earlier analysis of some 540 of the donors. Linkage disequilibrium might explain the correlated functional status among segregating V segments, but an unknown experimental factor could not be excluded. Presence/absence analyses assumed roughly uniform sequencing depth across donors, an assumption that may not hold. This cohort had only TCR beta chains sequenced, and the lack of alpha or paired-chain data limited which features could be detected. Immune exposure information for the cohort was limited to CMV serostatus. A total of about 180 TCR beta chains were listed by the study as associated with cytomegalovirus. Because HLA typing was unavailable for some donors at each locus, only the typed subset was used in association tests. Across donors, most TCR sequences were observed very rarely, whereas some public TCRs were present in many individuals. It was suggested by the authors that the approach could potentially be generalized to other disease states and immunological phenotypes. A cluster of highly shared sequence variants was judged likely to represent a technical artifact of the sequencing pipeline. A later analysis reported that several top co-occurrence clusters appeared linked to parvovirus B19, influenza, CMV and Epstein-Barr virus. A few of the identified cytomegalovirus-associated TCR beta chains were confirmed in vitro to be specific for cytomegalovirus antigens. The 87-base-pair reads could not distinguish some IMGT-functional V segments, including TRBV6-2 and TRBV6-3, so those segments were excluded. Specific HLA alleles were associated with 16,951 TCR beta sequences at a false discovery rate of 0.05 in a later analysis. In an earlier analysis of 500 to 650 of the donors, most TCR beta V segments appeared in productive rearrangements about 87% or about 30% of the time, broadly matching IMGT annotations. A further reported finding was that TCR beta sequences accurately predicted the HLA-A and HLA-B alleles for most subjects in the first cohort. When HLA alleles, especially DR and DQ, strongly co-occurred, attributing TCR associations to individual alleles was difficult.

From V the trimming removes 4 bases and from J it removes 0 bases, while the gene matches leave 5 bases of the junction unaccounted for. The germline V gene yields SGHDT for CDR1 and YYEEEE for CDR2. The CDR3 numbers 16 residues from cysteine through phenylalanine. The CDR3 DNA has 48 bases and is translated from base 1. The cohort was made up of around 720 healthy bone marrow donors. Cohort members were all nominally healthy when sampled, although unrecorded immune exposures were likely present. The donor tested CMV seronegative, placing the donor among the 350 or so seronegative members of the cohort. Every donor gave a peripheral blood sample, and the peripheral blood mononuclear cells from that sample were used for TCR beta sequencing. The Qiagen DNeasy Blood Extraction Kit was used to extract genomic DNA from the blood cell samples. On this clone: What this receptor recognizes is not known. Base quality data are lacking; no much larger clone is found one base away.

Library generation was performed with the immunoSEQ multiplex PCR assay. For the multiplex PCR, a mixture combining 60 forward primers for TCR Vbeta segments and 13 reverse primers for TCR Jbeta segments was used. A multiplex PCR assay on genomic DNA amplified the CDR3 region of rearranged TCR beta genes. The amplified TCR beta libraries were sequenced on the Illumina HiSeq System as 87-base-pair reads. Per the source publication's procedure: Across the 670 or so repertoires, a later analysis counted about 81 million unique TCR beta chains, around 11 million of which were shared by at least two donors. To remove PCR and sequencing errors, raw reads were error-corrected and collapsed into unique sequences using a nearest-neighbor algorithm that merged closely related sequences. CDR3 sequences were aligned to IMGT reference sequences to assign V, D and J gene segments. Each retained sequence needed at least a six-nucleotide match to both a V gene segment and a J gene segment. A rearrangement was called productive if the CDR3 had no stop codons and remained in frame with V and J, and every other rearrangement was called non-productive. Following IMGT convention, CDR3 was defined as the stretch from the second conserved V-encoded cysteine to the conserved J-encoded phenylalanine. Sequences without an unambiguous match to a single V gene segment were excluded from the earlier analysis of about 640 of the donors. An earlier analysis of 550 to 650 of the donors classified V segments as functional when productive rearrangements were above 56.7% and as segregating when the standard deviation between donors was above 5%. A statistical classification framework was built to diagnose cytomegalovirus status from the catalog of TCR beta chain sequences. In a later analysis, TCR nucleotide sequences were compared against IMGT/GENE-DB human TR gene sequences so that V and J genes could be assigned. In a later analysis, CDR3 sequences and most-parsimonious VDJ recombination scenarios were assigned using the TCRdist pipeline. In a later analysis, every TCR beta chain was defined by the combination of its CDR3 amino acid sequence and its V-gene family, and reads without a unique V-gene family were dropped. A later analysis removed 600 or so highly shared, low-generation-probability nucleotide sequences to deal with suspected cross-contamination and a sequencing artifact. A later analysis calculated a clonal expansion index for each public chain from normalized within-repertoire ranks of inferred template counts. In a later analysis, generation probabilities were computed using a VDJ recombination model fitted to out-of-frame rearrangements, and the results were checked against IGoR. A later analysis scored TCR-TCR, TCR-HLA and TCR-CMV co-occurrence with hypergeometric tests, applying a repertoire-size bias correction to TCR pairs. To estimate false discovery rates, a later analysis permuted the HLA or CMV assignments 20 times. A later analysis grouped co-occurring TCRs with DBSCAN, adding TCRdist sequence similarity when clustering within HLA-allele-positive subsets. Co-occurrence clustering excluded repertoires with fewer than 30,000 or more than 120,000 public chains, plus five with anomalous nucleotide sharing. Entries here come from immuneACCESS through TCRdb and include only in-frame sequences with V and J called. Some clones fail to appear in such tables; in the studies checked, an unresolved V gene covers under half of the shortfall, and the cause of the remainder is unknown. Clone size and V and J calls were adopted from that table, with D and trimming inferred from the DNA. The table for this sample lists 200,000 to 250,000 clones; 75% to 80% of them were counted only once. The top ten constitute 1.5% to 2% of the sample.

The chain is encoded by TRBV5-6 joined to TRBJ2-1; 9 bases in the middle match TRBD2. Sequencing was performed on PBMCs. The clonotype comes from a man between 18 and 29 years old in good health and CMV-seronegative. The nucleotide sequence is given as TGTGCCAGCAGCCCGACTAGCGGAAGCTCCTACAATGAGCAGTTCTTC. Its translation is CASSPTSGSSYNEQFF.